These 22 T cell receptor beta chains originate from one sample sequenced in a study of blood T cells in healthy people across ages. A J-beta primer mix and a sample-barcoded 5' primer were used in a second PCR of roughly 7 to 12 cycles. TCRdb re-called the 5' RACE reads with MiXCR, one entry per CDR3 protein. The sample lists 850,000 to 1,000,000 distinct CDR3 sequences; around 46% were seen once. The sequenced material came from blood. These receptors originate from a man aged 25 to 45 in good health.

The rearrangement uses TRBV12-3 or TRBV12-4 and TRBJ2-5, with D hard to call. V was cut by 5 bases and J by 5 bases, with 12 bases left in between. The CDR3 is made up of 13 amino acids. The CDR3 loop reads CASSTYLGETQYF. The CDR3 DNA is TGTGCCAGCAGTACTTATCTGGGGGAGACCCAGTACTTC.

The genes are TRBV3-1 and TRBJ2-3, with 8 bases identical to TRBD2. Germline assignment: CDR1 LGHDT and CDR2 YNNKEL (reference sequence). The CDR3 is 12 amino acids. J lost 11 bases, V lost 0 bases, and 1 base had no gene match. The chain's CDR3 is CASSQEAGGQYF. CDR3 DNA sequence: TGTGCCAGCAGCCAAGAGGCGGGGGGGCAGTATTTT.

This clonotype was detected ten times or more. The V call is TRBV3-1, the J call TRBJ1-2; D is ambiguous. Trimming cost V 0 bases and J 8 bases, with 7 bases left between them. CDR1 and CDR2 from the germline V gene are LGHDT and YNNKEL (reference sequence). CDR3 length: 12 amino acids. The CDR3 loop reads CASSQEYSGYTF. CDR3 DNA sequence: TGTGCCAGCAGCCAAGAATATTCCGGCTACACCTTC.

This clonotype was picked up a small number of times. CDR3 residues: CSARDLAGGGQPQHF. For the CDR3, the DNA is TGCAGTGCTAGAGATCTGGCGGGGGGAGGGCAGCCCCAGCATTTT. This chain links TRBV20-1 with TRBJ1-5; possibly TRBD1 for D (5 bases). With 0 bases removed from V and 7 bases from J, the gap between germline ends came to 16 bases. The germline V gene encodes CDR1 DFQATT and CDR2 SNEGSKA (reference sequence). CDR3 size: 15 residues.

The CDR3 coding sequence is TGTGCCAGCAGTGTTAGTAGCGGACACTACAATGAGCAGTACTTC. Translation gives CASSVSSGHYNEQYF. V and J are TRBV12-3 or TRBV12-4 and TRBJ2-5; weak D call: TRBD2 (6 bases). This CDR3 contains 15 residues. V lost 5 bases and J 11 bases, leaving 24 bases between the germline ends.

This clonotype was recorded a few times. The chain uses TRBV28 and TRBJ1-5, with 9 bases matching TRBD1. The CDR3 has 15 residues. Per germline, CDR1 MDHEN and CDR2 SYDVKM. The V segment lost 5 bases and the J segment 6 bases; nucleotides outside the gene matches: 8. This chain's CDR3 is CASSILGQGSQPQHF. The CDR3 DNA reads TGTGCCAGCAGTATATTGGGACAGGGAAGTCAGCCCCAGCATTTT.

A note on this clonotype: This may come from a read error, since a much larger clone is one base off. This chain uses TRBV11-2 with TRBJ2-7, with 8 positions matching TRBD2. The CDR3 runs 14 residues. Per germline, CDR1 SGHAT and CDR2 FQNNGV. This chain's CDR3 is CAGSSGLAVYEQYF. The CDR3 DNA reads TGTGCCGGCAGCTCAGGACTAGCAGTCTACGAGCAGTACTTC.

The V call is TRBV20-1, the J call TRBJ2-5; 8 bases line up with TRBD2. This CDR3 is built from 14 residues. Germline V gene data show CDR1 as DFQATT and CDR2 as SNEGSKA (reference sequence). Unmatched junction bases numbered 7, after V lost 2 bases and J lost 5 bases. CDR3 nucleotides: TGCAGTGCTAGACCCCGGGGGGGTGGGGAGACCCAGTACTTC. Its translation: CSARPRGGGETQYF.

The chain has TRBV20-1 and TRBJ2-7; the D gene is possibly TRBD2 (6 bases). V lost 2 bases to trimming and J lost 2 bases, with 13 bases between them. CDR1 and CDR2 (germline): DFQATT, SNEGSKA (reference sequence). The CDR3 length is 14 residues. CDR3 sequence (DNA): TGCAGTGCTAGACGTTCGGGACTGACCTACGAGCAGTACTTC. Its translation: CSARRSGLTYEQYF.

The rearrangement uses TRBV6-5 and TRBJ1-6, with TRBD1 as a possible D gene (6 bases). The CDR3 runs to 17 residues. With 3 bases removed from V and 0 bases from J, the gap between germline ends came to 12 bases. Germline V gene data show CDR1 as MNHEY and CDR2 as SVGAGI. CDR3 DNA sequence: TGTGCCAGCAGTTATCAGACAGGCTACTCCTATAATTCACCCCTCCACTTT. This codes for CASSYQTGYSYNSPLHF.

The chain recombines TRBV20-1 with TRBJ2-1; TRBD2 aligns across 10 bases. TRBJ2-7 explains the end of the DNA better; the J call may be wrong. CDR1 and CDR2 (germline): DFQATT, SNEGSKA (reference sequence). This CDR3 has 15 residues. The CDR3 here is CSARGLAGDYNEQYF. The CDR3 region has the DNA TGCAGTGCTAGAGGGCTAGCGGGGGACTACAATGAGCAGTACTTC.

The rearrangement uses TRBV4-1 and TRBJ2-3; 10 nucleotides agree with TRBD2. The J segment lost 4 bases and the V segment lost 0 bases, leaving 7 bases of the junction unmatched. This CDR3 region has 17 residues. Per germline, CDR1 MGHRA and CDR2 YSYEKL. The CDR3 loop is CASSQDRTSGVSDTQYF. CDR3 bases: TGCGCCAGCAGCCAAGATAGGACTAGCGGTGTTTCAGATACGCAGTATTTT.

The chain recombines TRBV6-5 with TRBJ1-4; 8 bases align to TRBD1. The CDR3 sequence is 13 residues long. V lost 9 bases to trimming and J lost 3 bases; unmatched junction nucleotides: 3. The V gene's germline CDR1 is MNHEY and CDR2 SVGAGI. CDR3 in DNA: TGTGCCAGTGGACAGGGAGCTAATGAAAAACTGTTTTTT. This sequence encodes CASGQGANEKLFF.

Regarding this clonotype: A junction end diverges from the germline sequence, so it may reflect a read error. The chain joins TRBV11-2 to TRBJ1-1; unclear D gene. This CDR3 comprises 12 residues. Germline CDR1 reads SGHAT; CDR2 reads FQNNGV. CDR3: CASSLMNSEAFF. CDR3 nucleotide sequence: TGTGCCAGCAGCTTAATGAACAGTGAAGCTTTCTTT.

This clonotype was found a few times. The V gene is TRBV5-1, the J gene TRBJ2-5; D may be TRBD2 (5 bases). The germline CDR1 and CDR2 sequences are SGHRS and YFSETQ. This CDR3 has 15 residues. The ends were cut back, 2 bases at V and 1 base at J, with 12 bases in the middle. CDR3 coding DNA: TGCGCCAGCAGCTTAGGAGACGGGGTCCAAGAGACCCAGTACTTC. Protein sequence: CASSLGDGVQETQYF.

This chain connects TRBV29-1 to TRBJ1-2, with TRBD1 identical over 12 bases. The germline CDR1 and CDR2 sequences are SQVTM and ANQGSEA. V shed 4 bases, J shed 9 bases, and the junction held 9 bases outside the gene matches. The length of the CDR3 is 14 residues. The CDR3 DNA sequence: TGCAGCGTTGTAGGGACAGGGGGCGAGATTAGCTACACCTTC. It yields the protein CSVVGTGGEISYTF.

This chain connects TRBV7-9 to TRBJ2-7; 9 bases are shared with TRBD2. Germline CDR1 and CDR2: SEHNR and FQNEAQ (reference sequence). This CDR3 has 18 residues. V lost 3 bases to trimming and J lost 2 bases; unmatched junction nucleotides: 14. DNA for the CDR3: TGTGCCAGCAGCTTCCCAAAGGCGCTAGCGGGGTCTCCCTACGAGCAGTACTTC. This encodes CASSFPKALAGSPYEQYF.

This clonotype has ten or more counts. The genes are TRBV5-1 and TRBJ1-5, with D uncertain. V lost 4 bases and J lost 5, with 13 bases in between. CDR1 is SGHRS and CDR2 is YFSETQ in the germline V gene. This CDR3 comprises 14 residues. The CDR3 nucleotides are TGCGCCAGCAGCCGAGGACTGGAAGATCAGCCCCAGCATTTT. This translates into CASSRGLEDQPQHF.

This sequence joins TRBV7-9 and TRBJ2-1; D perhaps matches TRBD1 (5 bases). Germline CDR1 SEHNR, CDR2 FQNEAQ (reference sequence). V lost 1 base, J lost 9 bases, and 10 bases lay in between. The CDR3 spans 13 residues. This CDR3 reads CASSLGGGTEQFF. CDR3 in DNA: TGTGCCAGCAGCTTAGGGGGCGGCACTGAGCAGTTCTTC.

V is TRBV7-2 and J is TRBJ2-2; D is possibly TRBD2 (7 bases). Germline CDR1 SGHTA, CDR2 FQGNSA. V dropped 2 bases and J dropped 2 bases, with 12 bases sitting between them. The CDR3 is made up of 16 amino acids. CDR3 loop: CASSLPGGTNTGELFF. The CDR3 DNA reads TGTGCCAGCAGCTTACCCGGGGGGACAAACACCGGGGAGCTGTTTTTT.

The chain carries TRBV7-2 and TRBJ1-5; a possible D gene is TRBD1 (5 bases). V lost 6 bases, J lost 0 bases, and 15 bases lay in between. Germline CDR1 is SGHTA and CDR2 is FQGNSA. CDR3 length: 16 amino acids. CDR3 sequence: CASRSGGGFSNQPQHF. The CDR3 DNA reads TGTGCCAGCAGATCAGGTGGGGGGTTTAGCAATCAGCCCCAGCATTTT.

This chain uses TRBV7-2 with TRBJ2-1, with 7 bases fitting TRBD2. The CDR3 sequence is 15 residues long. V lost 1 base and J lost 7; bases outside the gene matches: 7. Germline-derived CDR1 and CDR2 are SGHTA and FQGNSA. Here the CDR3 reads CASSLVRDGGNEQFF. CDR3 DNA: TGTGCCAGCAGCTTAGTTCGGGACGGGGGGAATGAGCAGTTCTTC.